A selection of T cell receptor beta chains follows, all from one sample in a study of blood T cell repertoires in COVID-19. Only in-frame clones appear in the TCRdb table, and some are missing; sequencing was by immunoSEQ multiplex PCR. The repertoire has approximately 98,000 clones, about 83% of them found once; the top ten carry approximately 4.1%. Sequencing input: peripheral blood. The receptor source for this set is a woman in her seventies with acute or convalescent COVID-19. Both conserved end residues are part of each CDR3. Fields, in order: V gene, J gene, D gene, clone size, CDR3 protein, CDR3 DNA. The D gene is left open where the match is weak. Size values are once, few and many counts, or a class for expanded clones, and some rows have none.

v_gene: TRBV7-3
j_gene: TRBJ2-5
d_gene: NA
abundance: NA
CDR3aa: CASSLAAEPQETQYF
CDR3nt: TGTGCCAGCAGCTTAGCTGCGGAACCCCAAGAGACCCAGTACTTC

v_gene: TRBV7-2
j_gene: TRBJ1-5
d_gene: NA
abundance: NA
CDR3aa: CASSTRNGRSQPQHF
CDR3nt: TGTGCCAGCAGCACACGTAATGGGAGGAGTCAGCCCCAGCATTTT

v_gene: TRBV6-5
j_gene: TRBJ1-3
d_gene: NA
abundance: NA
CDR3aa: CASSYGSGSGNTIYF
CDR3nt: TGTGCCAGCAGTTACGGAAGCGGCTCTGGAAACACCATATATTTT

v_gene: TRBV7-9
j_gene: TRBJ2-3
d_gene: NA
abundance: NA
CDR3aa: CAIPSARTDTQYF
CDR3nt: TGTGCCATCCCCTCCGCCCGGACAGATACGCAGTATTTT

v_gene: TRBV18
j_gene: TRBJ1-2
d_gene: NA
abundance: NA
CDR3aa: CASSPDKNYGYTF
CDR3nt: TGTGCCAGCTCACCAGACAAAAACTATGGCTACACCTTC

v_gene: TRBV6-2/TRBV6-3
j_gene: TRBJ2-6
d_gene: NA
abundance: NA
CDR3aa: CASSPRQNTNSGANVLTF
CDR3nt: TGTGCCAGCAGTCCCCGACAGAACACTAACTCTGGGGCCAACGTCCTGACTTTC

v_gene: TRBV7-6
j_gene: TRBJ2-2
d_gene: NA
abundance: NA
CDR3aa: CASSLASSGGGTGELFF
CDR3nt: TGTGCCAGCAGCTTAGCCTCTAGCGGAGGGGGCACCGGGGAGCTGTTTTTT

v_gene: TRBV7-9
j_gene: TRBJ1-4
d_gene: NA
abundance: NA
CDR3aa: CASSSGGTTNEKLFF
CDR3nt: TGTGCCAGCAGCTCCGGAGGGACTACTAATGAAAAACTGTTTTTT

v_gene: TRBV24-1
j_gene: TRBJ2-3
d_gene: NA
abundance: once
CDR3aa: CATSDSSGLGDTQYF
CDR3nt: TGTGCCACCAGTGATTCCAGCGGGCTCGGGGATACGCAGTATTTT

v_gene: TRBV7-9
j_gene: TRBJ1-5
d_gene: NA
abundance: NA
CDR3aa: CASSFFGQGGQPQHF
CDR3nt: TGTGCCAGCAGCTTTTTTGGGCAGGGTGGACAGCCCCAGCATTTT

v_gene: TRBV6-5
j_gene: TRBJ1-5
d_gene: NA
abundance: NA
CDR3aa: CATEGNQPQHF
CDR3nt: TGTGCCACAGAGGGCAATCAGCCCCAGCATTTT

v_gene: TRBV7-9
j_gene: TRBJ1-5
d_gene: NA
abundance: NA
CDR3aa: CASSALEGNQPQHF
CDR3nt: TGTGCCAGCAGCGCCCTTGAGGGTAATCAGCCCCAGCATTTT

v_gene: TRBV28
j_gene: TRBJ1-1
d_gene: TRBD1
abundance: NA
CDR3aa: CASSSGTDSTEAFF
CDR3nt: TGTGCCAGCAGTTCAGGGACAGATAGCACTGAAGCTTTCTTT

v_gene: TRBV5-4
j_gene: TRBJ2-5
d_gene: TRBD2
abundance: NA
CDR3aa: CASSLLGSIAGLETQYF
CDR3nt: TGTGCCAGCAGCCTCTTGGGGTCGATAGCGGGACTAGAGACCCAGTACTTC

v_gene: TRBV24-1
j_gene: TRBJ2-5
d_gene: NA
abundance: NA
CDR3aa: CATSDDQGFGETQYF
CDR3nt: TGTGCCACCAGTGATGACCAGGGGTTCGGAGAGACCCAGTACTTC

v_gene: TRBV13
j_gene: TRBJ1-3
d_gene: NA
abundance: NA
CDR3aa: CASSSPNSPRPGNTIYF
CDR3nt: TGTGCCAGCAGCTCCCCCAACAGCCCCAGGCCTGGAAACACCATATATTTT

v_gene: TRBV2
j_gene: TRBJ1-2
d_gene: NA
abundance: NA
CDR3aa: CASSEPEGNYGYTF
CDR3nt: TGTGCCAGCAGTGAACCCGAGGGAAACTATGGCTACACCTTC

v_gene: TRBV19
j_gene: TRBJ2-1
d_gene: TRBD2
abundance: NA
CDR3aa: CASSISSSGGAEEQFF
CDR3nt: TGTGCCAGTAGTATCAGTTCTAGCGGGGGGGCAGAGGAGCAGTTCTTC

v_gene: TRBV28
j_gene: TRBJ1-5
d_gene: NA
abundance: NA
CDR3aa: CASSPLGGAGQPQHF
CDR3nt: TGTGCCAGCAGTCCACTAGGGGGGGCAGGGCAGCCCCAGCATTTT

v_gene: TRBV5-6
j_gene: TRBJ1-1
d_gene: NA
abundance: NA
CDR3aa: CASSWGDQHTEAFF
CDR3nt: TGTGCCAGCAGCTGGGGGGACCAGCACACTGAAGCTTTCTTT

v_gene: TRBV28
j_gene: TRBJ2-4
d_gene: TRBD2
abundance: NA
CDR3aa: CASSSFSGTLAKNIQYF
CDR3nt: TGTGCCAGCAGTTCATTTAGCGGGACCTTAGCCAAAAACATTCAGTACTTC

v_gene: TRBV28
j_gene: TRBJ2-1
d_gene: TRBD1
abundance: NA
CDR3aa: CASSPPGQGGWNEQFF
CDR3nt: TGTGCCAGCAGTCCTCCGGGACAGGGGGGTTGGAATGAGCAGTTCTTC

v_gene: TRBV13
j_gene: TRBJ2-7
d_gene: TRBD2
abundance: NA
CDR3aa: CASSLVLAAYEQYF
CDR3nt: TGTGCCAGCAGCTTAGTTCTAGCGGCCTACGAGCAGTACTTC